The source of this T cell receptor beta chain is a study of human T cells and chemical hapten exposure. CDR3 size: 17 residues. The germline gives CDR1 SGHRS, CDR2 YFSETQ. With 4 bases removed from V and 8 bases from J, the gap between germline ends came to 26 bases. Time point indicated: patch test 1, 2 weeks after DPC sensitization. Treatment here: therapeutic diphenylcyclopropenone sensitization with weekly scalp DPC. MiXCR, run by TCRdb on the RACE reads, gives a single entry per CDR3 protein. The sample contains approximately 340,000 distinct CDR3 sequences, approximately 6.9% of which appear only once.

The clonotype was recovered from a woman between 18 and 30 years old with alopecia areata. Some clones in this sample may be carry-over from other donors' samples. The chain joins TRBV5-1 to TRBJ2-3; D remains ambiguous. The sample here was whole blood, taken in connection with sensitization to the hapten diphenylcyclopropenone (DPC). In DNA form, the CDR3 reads TGCGCCAGCAGCACCCCATCCGGCCGAGCTCCAATTCCTACGCAGTATTTT. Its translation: CASSTPSGRAPIPTQYF.